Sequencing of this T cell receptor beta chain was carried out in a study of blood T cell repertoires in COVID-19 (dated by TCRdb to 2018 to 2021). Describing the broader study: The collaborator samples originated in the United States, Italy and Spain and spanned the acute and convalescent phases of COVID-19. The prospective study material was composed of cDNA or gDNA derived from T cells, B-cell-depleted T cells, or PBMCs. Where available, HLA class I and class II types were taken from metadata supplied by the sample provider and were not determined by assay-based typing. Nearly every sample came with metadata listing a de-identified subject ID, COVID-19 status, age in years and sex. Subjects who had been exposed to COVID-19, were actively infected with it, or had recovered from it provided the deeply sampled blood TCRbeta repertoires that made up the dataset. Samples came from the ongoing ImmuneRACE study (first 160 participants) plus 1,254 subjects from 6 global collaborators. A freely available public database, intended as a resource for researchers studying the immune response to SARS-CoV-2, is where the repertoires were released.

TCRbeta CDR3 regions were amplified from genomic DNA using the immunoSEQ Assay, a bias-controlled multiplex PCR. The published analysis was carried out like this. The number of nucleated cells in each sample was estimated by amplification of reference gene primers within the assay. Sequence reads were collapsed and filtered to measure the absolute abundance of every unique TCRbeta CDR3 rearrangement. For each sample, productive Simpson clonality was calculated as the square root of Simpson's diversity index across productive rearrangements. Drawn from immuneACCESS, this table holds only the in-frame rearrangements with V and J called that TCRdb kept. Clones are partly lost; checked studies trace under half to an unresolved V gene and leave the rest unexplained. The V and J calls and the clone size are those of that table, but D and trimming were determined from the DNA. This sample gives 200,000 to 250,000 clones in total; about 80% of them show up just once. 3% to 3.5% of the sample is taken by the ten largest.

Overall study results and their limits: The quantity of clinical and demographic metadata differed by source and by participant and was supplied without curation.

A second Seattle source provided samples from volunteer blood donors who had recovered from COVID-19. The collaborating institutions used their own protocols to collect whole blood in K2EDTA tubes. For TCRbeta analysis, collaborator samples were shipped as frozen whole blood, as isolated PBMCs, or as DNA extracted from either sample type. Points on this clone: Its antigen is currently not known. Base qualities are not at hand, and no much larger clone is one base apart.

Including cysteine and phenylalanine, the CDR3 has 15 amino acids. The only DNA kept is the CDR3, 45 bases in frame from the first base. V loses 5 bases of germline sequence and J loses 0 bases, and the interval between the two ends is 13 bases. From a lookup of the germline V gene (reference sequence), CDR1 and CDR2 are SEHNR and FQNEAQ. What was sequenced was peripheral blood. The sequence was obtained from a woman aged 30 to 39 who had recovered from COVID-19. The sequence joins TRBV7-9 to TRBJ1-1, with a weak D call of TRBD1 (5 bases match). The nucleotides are TGTGCCAGCAGCCCGGGGGGTCAGATGAACACTGAAGCTTTCTTT. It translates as CASSPGGQMNTEAFF.